This paragraph covers one TCR beta chain sequence. Its antigen is undetermined. Following 10 days of culture, CD4+ T cells were isolated. CDR1 and CDR2 from the germline V gene are LNHDA and SQIVND (reference sequence). V lost 6 bases to trimming and J lost 5 bases, with 14 bases between them. The CDR3 extends over 13 amino acids. This sample stems from a study of vaccination effects on CD4 cells after COVID-19. About the research overall: Participants got two doses of BNT162b2 or mRNA-1273 vaccine.

Clones were sequenced by immunoSEQ multiplex PCR, and TCRdb holds only the in-frame ones, with some missing. The sample consists of about 64,000 clones, 65% to 75% of them appearing once. The rearrangement links TRBV19 to TRBJ2-7; D is perhaps TRBD1 (5 bases). The sample here was CD4+ T cells from PBMCs cultured without peptide, taken before COVID-19 vaccination. The origin of this receptor is a human donor who had a prior SARS-CoV-2 infection. DNA for the CDR3: TGTGCCAGTAGCTTTAACAGGCGGAACGAGCAGTACTTC. Its protein is CASSFNRRNEQYF.